These 8 T cell receptor beta chains came from one sample sequenced in a study of blood T cell repertoires in COVID-19. The repertoire was sequenced with immunoSEQ multiplex PCR; TCRdb's copy has only in-frame clones and lacks some. Of some 110,000 clones listed, 85% were seen once; the top ten hold around 3%. Sample: peripheral blood. Receptors were obtained from an elderly woman with COVID-19, enrolled during active disease.

The chain recombines TRBV9 with TRBJ2-7; 7 nucleotides agree with TRBD2. The CDR3 consists of 15 residues. V was pared by 0 bases and J by 3 bases, with 6 bases of the junction left unmatched. Per the germline V gene, CDR1 is SGDLS and CDR2 is YYNGEE. DNA for the CDR3: TGTGCCAGCAGCGTAGACCCTAGCGGCTTCTACGAGCAGTACTTC. Protein: CASSVDPSGFYEQYF.

This rearrangement joins TRBV2 to TRBJ2-5; perhaps TRBD1 as D (6 bases). The ends were cut back, 4 bases at V and 4 bases at J, with 16 bases in the middle. The CDR3 has 15 residues. The V gene's germline CDR1 is SNHLY and CDR2 FYNNEI. The CDR3 here is CASSVGQLPGETQYF. In nucleotides, the CDR3 is TGTGCCAGCAGTGTCGGACAGCTACCTGGAGAGACCCAGTACTTC.

This clone was detected only once. The chain links TRBV6-5 to TRBJ2-7, with unresolved D. CDR1 is MNHEY and CDR2 is SVGAGI in the germline V gene. This CDR3 spans 13 amino acids. The V end was cut by 6 bases, the J end by 3 bases, with 12 bases between. The CDR3 protein is CASRYSGDYEQYF. As DNA, the CDR3 is TGTGCCAGCAGATATTCGGGTGACTACGAGCAGTACTTC.

V usage is TRBV28 and J usage is TRBJ1-5, with TRBD1 identical over 9 bases. The CDR3 has 15 amino acids. Germline V CDR1 and CDR2: MDHEN, SYDVKM. The V and J ends lost 8 bases and 5 bases, in that order; junction bases with no gene match: 10. The CDR3 sequence is CASEGQGKRYQPQHF. The DNA of the CDR3 is TGTGCCAGCGAGGGACAGGGAAAGCGGTATCAGCCCCAGCATTTT.

This clone was counted between two and nine times. The chain combines TRBV27 with TRBJ2-5, with TRBD1 identical over 10 bases. The CDR3 length is 15 residues. The germline CDR1 and CDR2 sequences are MNHEY and SMNVEV (reference sequence). The junction had 7 bases not matched to a gene; V was cut back by 5 bases and J by 4 bases. The CDR3 loop reads CASSLGQGRGETQYF. For the CDR3, the DNA is TGTGCCAGCAGTCTGGGACAGGGGAGAGGAGAGACCCAGTACTTC.

This chain uses TRBV20-1 with TRBJ2-1; TRBD2 aligns across 7 bases. The germline V gene encodes CDR1 DFQATT and CDR2 SNEGSKA (reference sequence). J gave up 7 bases and V 3 bases, and 9 bases lay outside the gene matches. The CDR3 covers 14 residues. Written as DNA, the CDR3 is TGCAGTGCTAGTGAGGGAGGGCCAAGGAATGAGCAGTTCTTC. This gives the protein CSASEGGPRNEQFF.

The rearrangement joins TRBV5-6 to TRBJ2-1; D might be TRBD2 (5 bases). Germline V gene sequence: CDR1 SGHDT, CDR2 YYEEEE. Deletions cut 6 bases from V and 0 bases from J, with 13 bases between. The CDR3 is 15 amino acids. In DNA, the CDR3 is TGTGCCAGCACCCGGGCGGGCAGCTCCTACAATGAGCAGTTCTTC. This codes for CASTRAGSSYNEQFF.

This clone has only a few counts. The genes are TRBV4-2 and TRBJ1-1; D ambiguous. Trimming left V 0 bases short and J 3 bases short, with 5 bases between. The V gene's germline CDR1 is LGHNA and CDR2 YNFKEQ. This CDR3 has 13 residues. CDR3 residues: CASSQDIDTEAFF. CDR3 in DNA: TGTGCCAGCAGCCAAGATATAGACACTGAAGCTTTCTTT.